A selection of T cell receptor beta chains follows, all from one sample in a study of T-cell reconstitution after alpha-beta-depleted transplantation in children. TCRdb fed the PCR reads into MiXCR, producing one record per CDR3 protein. The table shows over 200,000 distinct CDR3 sequences, with 9.5% to 13% occurring only once. Here the sequenced sample was PBMCs, taken before TCRalphabeta/CD19-depleted stem cell transplant. The receptors here all came from a child less than two years old with acute myeloid leukemia, due to receive a stem cell transplant. Both conserved end residues are part of each CDR3. Fields, in order: D gene, clone size, V gene, J gene, CDR3 DNA, CDR3 protein. D genes are given only for firm matches. Clone size appears in some rows only: once, few, many, or a class for an expanded clone.

NA	many	TRBV12-3/TRBV12-4	TRBJ1-3	TGTGCCAGCAGTTTAGCGAGACAGACCCTCACCATATATTTT	CASSLARQTLTIYF
NA	few	TRBV19	TRBJ1-4	TGTGCCAGTAGTATTGGTCGGAGACAGTCTGAAAAACTGTTTTTT	CASSIGRRQSEKLFF
NA	many	TRBV20-1	TRBJ1-1	TGCAGTGCCCTACTCTATATGAACACTGAAGCTTTCTTT	CSALLYMNTEAFF
TRBD2	NA	TRBV5-4	TRBJ2-1	TGTGCCAGCAGCTTGGATGGGCGGGGGGGCCTTAGGTACAATGAGCAGTTCTTC	CASSLDGRGGLRYNEQFF
NA	many	TRBV11-2	TRBJ1-2	TGTGCCAGCAGCAAAACACCAGGCGTCTCTGGCTACACCTTC	CASSKTPGVSGYTF
NA	many	TRBV14	TRBJ2-2	TGTGCCAGCAGCCTCCGTCGGTACAACACCGGGGAGCTGTTTTTT	CASSLRRYNTGELFF
NA	many	TRBV5-5	TRBJ2-5	TGTGCCAGCAGCTTTACACGACTTGAGGGAGAGACCCAGTACTTC	CASSFTRLEGETQYF
NA	many	TRBV12-3/TRBV12-4	TRBJ1-5	TGTGCCAGCAGAGACCGGGACAGCAATCAGCCCCAGCATTTT	CASRDRDSNQPQHF
NA	few	TRBV7-2	TRBJ2-1	TGTGCCAGCAGCCCCTCGGACGAGCAGTTCTTC	CASSPSDEQFF
NA	many	TRBV20-1	TRBJ1-2	TGCAGTGCTAGGGAGGCGGGGTTGCGTAACTATGGCTACACCTTC	CSAREAGLRNYGYTF
NA	many	TRBV29-1	TRBJ1-2	TGCAGCGTTGGGAAAGGGGTCGGCTACACCTTC	CSVGKGVGYTF
NA	NA	TRBV2	TRBJ2-1	TGTGCCAGCATGGACAGTGCTTTCGGGAATGAGCAGTTCTTC	CASMDSAFGNEQFF
TRBD1	many	TRBV28	TRBJ2-4	TGTGCCAGCAGTTTATCGGGGACAGGGAACATTCAGTACTTC	CASSLSGTGNIQYF
TRBD1	many	TRBV20-1	TRBJ2-3	TGCAGTGCTACCTCCAGGACAGGGGACACAGATACGCAGTATTTT	CSATSRTGDTDTQYF
TRBD1	many	TRBV7-2	TRBJ1-2	TGTGCCAGCAGCCGGACAGGGATCTATGGCTACACCTTC	CASSRTGIYGYTF
NA	many	TRBV20-1	TRBJ2-1	TGCAGTGCTAGACCCCCGACTCGGTTGAGTCCCACAAATGAGCAGTTCTTC	CSARPPTRLSPTNEQFF
NA	few	TRBV24-1	TRBJ2-2	TGTGCCACCAGTAGGGGGAACACCGGGGAGCTGTTTTTT	CATSRGNTGELFF
TRBD2	many	TRBV20-1	TRBJ2-1	TGCAGTGCTAGGGGTAATAGCGGGAGGGCGTACAATGAGCAGTTCTTC	CSARGNSGRAYNEQFF